Listed here are 30 T cell receptor beta chains from one sample, sequenced in a study of blood T cell repertoires in COVID-19. The table came from immunoSEQ multiplex PCR; TCRdb's copy has only in-frame clones and leaves some out. The sample includes around 59,000 clones, 75% to 90% seen only once; the top ten take approximately 1.5%. The sample consisted of peripheral blood. These receptors all stem from a man in his fifties or sixties with acute or convalescent COVID-19.

The CDR3 spells CASSQEQLQGTPNYGYTF. The CDR3 DNA reads TGTGCCAGCAGCCAAGAACAATTGCAGGGAACTCCTAACTATGGCTACACCTTC. The rearrangement links TRBV4-2 to TRBJ1-2; perhaps TRBD1 as D (5 bases). Germline V lookup: CDR1 LGHNA, CDR2 YNFKEQ. This CDR3 contains 18 residues. V lost 0 bases, J lost 0 bases, and 17 bases lay in between.

The V call is TRBV7-3, the J call TRBJ1-1; a possible D gene is TRBD1 (5 bases). There are 14 residues in the CDR3. The germline V gene has CDR1 SGHTA and CDR2 FQGTGA. Trimming left V 2 bases short and J 0 bases short, with 7 bases between. In DNA form, the CDR3 reads TGTGCCAGCAGCTTAGGGGCGATGAACACTGAAGCTTTCTTT. The encoded protein is CASSLGAMNTEAFF.

The chain employs TRBV19 and TRBJ1-4, with 9 bases aligning to TRBD1. Trimming at V came to 5 bases and at J to 8 bases, leaving 15 bases not matched to a gene. The V gene's germline CDR1 is LNHDA and CDR2 SQIVND (reference sequence). CDR3 length equals 17 residues. This chain's CDR3 is CASSSQYPGQGREKLFF. CDR3 bases: TGTGCCAGTAGTTCACAATACCCGGGACAGGGACGAGAAAAACTGTTTTTT.

The V call is TRBV7-3, the J call TRBJ2-2; 12 positions match TRBD2. V trimming: 3 bases; J trimming: 5 bases; junction bases outside the gene matches: 10. This CDR3 region has 18 residues. Per germline, CDR1 SGHTA and CDR2 FQGTGA. As DNA, the CDR3 is TGTGCCAGCAGCTTGACAGGACTAGCGGGAAGGGTTACCGGGGAGCTGTTTTTT. Protein sequence: CASSLTGLAGRVTGELFF.

V is TRBV20-1 and J is TRBJ1-2; D is uncertain. V lost 3 bases to trimming and J lost 4 bases, with 9 bases between them. Germline loops: CDR1 DFQATT, CDR2 SNEGSKA (reference sequence). The CDR3 totals 12 residues. The DNA of the CDR3 is TGCAGTGCTAGTGGTACAAGCTATGGCTACACCTTC. This sequence encodes CSASGTSYGYTF.

The V call is TRBV10-3, the J call TRBJ1-5, with D perhaps TRBD1 (6 bases). V lost 4 bases, J lost 1 base, and 8 bases lay in between. The V gene's germline CDR1 is ENHRY and CDR2 SYGVKD. The CDR3 spans 14 residues. DNA for the CDR3: TGTGCCATCAGTGGTGGACAGAGCAATCAGCCCCAGCATTTT. This gives the protein CAISGGQSNQPQHF.

The chain carries TRBV6-6 and TRBJ1-1, with 7 positions matching TRBD1. There are 11 residues in the CDR3. J was trimmed by 10 bases and V by 5 bases; bases with no gene match: 4. In germline, CDR1 is MNHNY, CDR2 SVGAGI (reference sequence). This chain's CDR3 is CASSKDRRAFF. In nucleotides, the CDR3 is TGTGCCAGCAGTAAGGACAGGAGAGCTTTCTTT.

V usage is TRBV12-5 and J usage is TRBJ1-1; D gene unclear. The CDR3 runs to 12 residues. Germline values: CDR1 LGHNT, CDR2 FRNRAP. V shed 1 base and J shed 7 bases, with 7 bases lying between them. This CDR3 is CASGLERLEAFF. CDR3 DNA sequence: TGTGCTAGTGGTTTGGAACGACTTGAAGCTTTCTTT.

There are a few counts of this clone. This chain joins TRBV6-2 or TRBV6-3 and TRBJ2-7, with 14 bases that match TRBD2. CDR1 and CDR2 (germline): MNHEY, SVGEGT. Trimming cost V 0 bases and J 7 bases; bases outside gene matches: 2. This CDR3 is built from 15 residues. The chain's CDR3 is CASSYSTSGRGEQYF. The CDR3 DNA sequence: TGTGCCAGCAGTTACTCGACTAGCGGGAGGGGGGAGCAGTACTTC.

V is TRBV7-8 and J is TRBJ1-1; TRBD1 is a possible D gene (5 bases). The length of the CDR3 is 13 residues. The V gene's germline CDR1 is SGHVS and CDR2 FQNEAQ. Trimming took off 1 base at V and 8 bases at J, with 11 bases between the two ends. The CDR3 DNA follows: TGTGCCAGCAGCTTAGGGGGGGACTGGGAAGCTTTCTTT. It is translated as CASSLGGDWEAFF.

The rearrangement links TRBV7-9 to TRBJ1-2; 9 bases line up with TRBD1. The CDR3 totals 15 residues. With V trimmed by 5 bases and J by 4 bases, 8 bases remained unmatched. The germline V gene has CDR1 SEHNR and CDR2 FQNEAQ (reference sequence). CDR3 sequence: CASSPDRGLGYGYTF. The CDR3 nucleotides read TGTGCCAGCAGCCCGGACAGGGGACTTGGCTATGGCTACACCTTC.

The chain uses TRBV19 and TRBJ2-7, with 8 bases lining up with TRBD2. Trimming took 6 bases from V and 4 from J; bases not matched to a gene: 8. The CDR3 is made up of 14 amino acids. CDR1 LNHDA and CDR2 SQIVND come from the germline V gene (reference sequence). CDR3 bases: TGTGCCAGTAGAAGTGGGACTAGTATGTACGAGCAGTACTTC. This translates into CASRSGTSMYEQYF.

About this clone: The junction departs from germline at one end; a sequencing error may be responsible. The CDR3 reads CASSTRSMSTGTQYF. The CDR3 region has the DNA TGTGCCAGCAGCACACGATCGATGTCGACAGGTACGCAGTATTTT. J is TRBJ2-3 and V is TRBV9; tentative D call: TRBD1 (6 bases). The CDR3 totals 15 residues. Germline CDR1 reads SGDLS; CDR2 reads YYNGEE.

This clone was seen just once. CDR3 sequence (DNA): TGCAGTGCCGGACAGTTCACTGAAGCTTTCTTT. Translating it yields CSAGQFTEAFF. The chain uses TRBV20-1 and TRBJ1-1, with D possibly being TRBD1 (6 bases). Germline V gene data show CDR1 as DFQATT and CDR2 as SNEGSKA (reference sequence). The V and J ends lost 6 bases and 4 bases respectively, with 9 bases between them. This CDR3 comprises 11 residues.

CDR3 sequence reads: CASSSLGGRAGSYNEQFF. The DNA of the CDR3 is TGTGCCAGCAGCTCTCTTGGCGGGAGGGCCGGCTCCTACAATGAGCAGTTCTTC. V usage is TRBV7-3 and J usage is TRBJ2-1; 9 bases are a match to TRBD2. Germline V lookup: CDR1 SGHTA, CDR2 FQGTGA. This CDR3 region has 18 residues. V lost 4 bases, J lost 0 bases, and 10 bases stayed unmatched.

The DNA for the CDR3 is TGTGCCAGTAGTATTCCAGGGATCCAAGAGACCCAGTACTTC. It specifies CASSIPGIQETQYF. The chain combines TRBV19 with TRBJ2-5, with a weak D call TRBD1 (5 bases). CDR3 length equals 14 residues. Germline values: CDR1 LNHDA, CDR2 SQIVND (reference sequence). Trimming pared 3 bases from V and 1 base from J, leaving 9 bases between. The full variable domain, completed using reference TRBV19 and TRBJ2-5, is DGGITQSPKYLFRKEGQNVTLSCEQNLNHDAMYWYRQDPGQGLRLIYYSQIVNDFQKGDIAEGYSVSREKKESFPLTVTSAQKNPTAFYLCASSIPGIQETQYFGPGTRLLVL.

The V gene is TRBV5-1, the J gene TRBJ2-2, with D unclear. From germline, CDR1 is SGHRS and CDR2 YFSETQ. Between the trimmed V and J ends, which lost 0 bases and 0 bases, there was a span of 6 bases. CDR3 length equals 15 residues. The chain's CDR3 is CASSLDGANTGELFF. CDR3 coding DNA: TGCGCCAGCAGCTTGGACGGTGCGAACACCGGGGAGCTGTTTTTT.

The chain links TRBV7-2 to TRBJ2-7; tentatively, D is TRBD1 (6 bases). The CDR3 length is 15 residues. The V end lost 1 base, the J end lost 4 bases, and 14 bases lay between the germline ends. In germline, CDR1 is SGHTA, CDR2 FQGNSA. The CDR3 bases are TGTGCCAGCAGCTTAGTGGCTAGGGGGTATTACGAGCAGTACTTC. It codes for CASSLVARGYYEQYF.

The chain links TRBV4-2 to TRBJ1-4, with D unclear. Germline loops: CDR1 LGHNA, CDR2 YNFKEQ. V lost 2 bases, J lost 6 bases, and 13 bases lay in between. The CDR3 contains 15 residues. The DNA for the CDR3 is TGTGCCAGCAGCCAAAATCCCCCCTCCGATGAAAAACTGTTTTTT. Translating gives CASSQNPPSDEKLFF.

This chain connects TRBV9 to TRBJ1-1; no reliable D call. The CDR3 has 15 amino acids. V was clipped by 0 bases and J by 5 bases, with 14 bases between them. CDR1 SGDLS and CDR2 YYNGEE come from the germline V gene. In nucleotides, the CDR3 is TGTGCCAGCAGCGTAGTTGCACACCCCGGGACTGAAGCTTTCTTT. Amino acids: CASSVVAHPGTEAFF.

The chain joins TRBV19 to TRBJ2-7; 9 nucleotides align to TRBD1. The CDR3 runs 17 residues. Looked up from germline, CDR1 is LNHDA and CDR2 is SQIVND (reference sequence). J gave up 0 bases and V 4 bases, and 10 bases lay outside the gene matches. The CDR3 loop is CASSKIPGQGNSYEQYF. The CDR3 region has the DNA TGTGCCAGTAGTAAAATTCCGGGACAGGGAAACTCCTACGAGCAGTACTTC.

V and J are TRBV19 and TRBJ1-5, with D unresolved. CDR1 is LNHDA, CDR2 SQIVND, per germline (reference sequence). The CDR3 length is 16 residues. Trimming cost V 7 bases and J 1 base, with 17 bases left between them. The CDR3 loop reads CASTDDLLGSNQPQHF. The CDR3 nucleotides read TGTGCCAGTACCGATGACTTATTAGGAAGCAATCAGCCCCAGCATTTT.

V is TRBV6-5 and J is TRBJ1-2, with D unresolved. The CDR3 sequence is 12 residues long. From germline, CDR1 is MNHEY and CDR2 SVGAGI. V gave up 4 bases and J gave up 4 bases, with 7 bases separating them. The CDR3 protein is CASSLSGYGYTF. CDR3 in DNA: TGTGCCAGCAGTTTGTCAGGCTATGGCTACACCTTC.

The CDR3 reads CASSYGTGNNEQFF. CDR3 sequence (DNA): TGCGCCAGCAGCTATGGGACAGGCAACAATGAGCAGTTCTTC. The rearrangement links TRBV5-1 to TRBJ2-1; 8 positions match TRBD1. Germline V gene lookup returns CDR1 SGHRS and CDR2 YFSETQ. J gave up 5 bases and V 3 bases, and 4 bases lay outside the gene matches. The CDR3 is 14 amino acids.

The chain recombines TRBV18 with TRBJ1-4; 10 nucleotides agree with TRBD1. Germline V lookup: CDR1 KGHSH, CDR2 LQKENI. CDR3 length: 15 amino acids. The V gene end was trimmed by 2 bases and the J gene end by 7 bases; junction bases not matched to a gene: 4. The DNA of the CDR3 is TGTGCCAGCTCACCAACCGGGACAGGGGTTGAAAAACTGTTTTTT. This sequence encodes CASSPTGTGVEKLFF. The full variable domain, its missing parts supplied by reference TRBV18 and TRBJ1-4, is NAGVMQNPRHLVRRRGQEARLRCSPMKGHSHVYWYRQLPEEGLKFMVYLQKENIIDESGMPKERFSAEFPKEGPSILRIQQVVRGDSAAYFCASSPTGTGVEKLFFGSGTQLSVL.

V is TRBV18 and J is TRBJ1-1; D perhaps matches TRBD1 (6 bases). Germline CDR1 and CDR2: KGHSH and LQKENI. The CDR3 runs to 14 residues. Trimming took off 6 bases at V and 5 bases at J, with 16 bases between the two ends. CDR3 in amino acids: CASSPQGGGTEAFF. The CDR3 DNA is TGTGCCAGCTCCCCCCAAGGGGGTGGAACTGAAGCTTTCTTT.

V and J are TRBV7-3 and TRBJ2-1, with TRBD2 matching over 7 bases. The CDR3 has 17 residues. Looked up from germline, CDR1 is SGHTA and CDR2 is FQGTGA. Trimming took 5 bases from V and 2 from J; bases not matched to a gene: 12. CDR3 region: CASSTKGTTLTYNEQFF. CDR3 bases: TGTGCCAGCAGCACTAAGGGGACTACCCTGACCTACAATGAGCAGTTCTTC.

CDR3 region: CASRRDSLQPQHF. CDR3 bases: TGTGCCAGCAGACGGGACAGCCTTCAGCCCCAGCATTTT. The chain employs TRBV28 and TRBJ1-5, with TRBD1 matching 7 bases. The ends lost 6 bases at V and 6 bases at J; junction bases unmatched: 5. CDR3 size: 13 residues. Germline assignment: CDR1 MDHEN and CDR2 SYDVKM.

The J gene is TRBJ2-3, the V gene TRBV12-5, with a tentative D call TRBD2 (5 bases). Trimming stripped 10 bases from V and 1 base from J, with 24 bases between. In germline, CDR1 is LGHNT, CDR2 FRNRAP. This CDR3 is built from 17 residues. The CDR3 DNA reads as TGTGCTACACAGCGCCGAGGGCCCTCGAATGGCACAGATACGCAGTATTTT. Its translation: CATQRRGPSNGTDTQYF.

J is TRBJ1-6 and V is TRBV5-1; 7 bases agree with TRBD1. The CDR3 length is 14 residues. CDR1 and CDR2 from the germline V gene are SGHRS and YFSETQ. V lost 5 bases and J lost 7; bases outside the gene matches: 6. The CDR3 loop reads CASRSGTVNSPLHF. In nucleotides, the CDR3 is TGCGCCAGCAGGTCCGGGACAGTGAATTCACCCCTCCACTTT.